This TCR beta chain stems from a study of T cells in women clearing cervical HPV infection. Across the study: Controls' single incident HPV16 infection cleared within 12 months without precancer.

All participants had a single incident cervical HPV16 infection, and prevalent HPV16 infections were excluded. Using immunoSEQ multiplex PCR, the repertoire was profiled, and TCRdb retains in-frame clones only, with some absent. This repertoire includes around 28,000 clones. To note about this clone: The CDR3 extends 3 residues past the end of the read, so its final part is completed from the germline J gene.

Germline values: CDR1 SNHLY, CDR2 FYNNEI. This CDR3 has 11 residues. This TCR was recovered from a woman between 18 and 70 years old with a cervical HPV16 infection that either progressed to CIN3+ or cleared (not recorded which). Sequencing was carried out using blood buffy coat. The rearrangement joins TRBV2 to TRBJ1-1; a weak D match, TRBD1 (5 bases). The CDR3 region is CASSVWGLAFF. Incomplete CDR3 DNA: TGTGCCAGCAGTGTGTGGGGCTTA.